This T cell receptor beta chain came from a study of T cell changes during pregnancy in multiple sclerosis. Some clones are missing from TCRdb's copy, which holds only in-frame ones; the method was immunoSEQ multiplex PCR. Here the sample spans tens of thousands of clones, over 80% being singletons. The germline V gene encodes CDR1 PRHDT and CDR2 FYEKMQ (reference sequence). Unmatched junction bases numbered 2, after V lost 0 bases and J lost 7 bases. The CDR3 runs 13 residues. The sample in question was peripheral blood, obtained in the third trimester of pregnancy. The chain employs TRBV13 and TRBJ2-7; 8 bases map to TRBD1. The TCR sequence derives from a female donor in good health, enrolled as a control in a pregnancy study. This chain's CDR3 is CASSLGRGLEQYF. The CDR3 DNA reads TGTGCCAGCAGCTTAGGCAGGGGGCTTGAGCAGTACTTC. The complete variable domain, with remaining parts taken from reference TRBV13 and TRBJ2-7, reads AAGVIQSPRHLIKEKRETATLKCYPIPRHDTVYWYQQGPGQDPQFLISFYEKMQSDKGSIPDRFSAQQFSDYHSELNMSSLELGDSALYFCASSLGRGLEQYFGPGTRLTVT.